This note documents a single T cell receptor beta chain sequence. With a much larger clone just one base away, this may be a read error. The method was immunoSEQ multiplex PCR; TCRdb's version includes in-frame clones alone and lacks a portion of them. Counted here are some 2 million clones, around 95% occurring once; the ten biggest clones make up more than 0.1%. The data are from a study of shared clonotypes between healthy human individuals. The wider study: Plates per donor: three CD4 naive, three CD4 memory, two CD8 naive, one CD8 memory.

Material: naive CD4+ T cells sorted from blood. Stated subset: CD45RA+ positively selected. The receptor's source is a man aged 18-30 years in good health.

The CDR3 DNA follows: TGTGTCAGCAGCTTGGGGAATGAAAAACTGTTTTTT. This gives the protein CVSSLGNEKLFF. This chain links TRBV5-7 with TRBJ1-4; D not resolved. TRBV5-7 is sorted into the ORF group, with uncertain function. The CDR3 contains 12 residues.